Following are 19 T cell receptor beta chains from one sample sequenced in a study of Tregs in tolerant kidney transplant recipients. TCRdb's copy holds only in-frame clones and misses some; the assay was immunoSEQ multiplex PCR. This sample yields about 52,000 clones, of which 90% to 95% are seen a single time; approximately 16% belongs to the top ten. The nonmyeloablative bone marrow transplants came from related graft donors, with transient mixed chimerism. This specimen consisted of CD8+ T cells from blood (PBMCs), obtained 24 months after the transplant. The receptors were sampled from a human patient who received a combined kidney and bone marrow transplant. T cells may partly derive from the graft donor.

This chain links TRBV9 with TRBJ2-1; 9 bases line up with TRBD2. The germline gives CDR1 SGDLS, CDR2 YYNGEE. Trimming took 4 bases from V and 8 from J; bases not matched to a gene: 7. CDR3 length: 14 residues. The CDR3 protein is CASSPRTSVDEQFF. CDR3 in DNA: TGTGCCAGCAGCCCCAGGACTAGCGTTGATGAGCAGTTCTTC.

This clone has only a few counts. The chain joins TRBV20-1 to TRBJ2-5; no definite D call. The CDR3 length is 10 residues. Germline CDR1 DFQATT, CDR2 SNEGSKA (reference sequence). V lost 1 base to trimming and J lost 5 bases, with 2 bases between them. CDR3 loop: CSARAETQYF. The CDR3 region has the DNA TGCAGTGCTAGAGCGGAGACCCAGTACTTC.

V gene TRBV5-8 combines with J gene TRBJ1-5; TRBD1 might be the D (6 bases). There are 15 residues in the CDR3. Trimming took off 2 bases at V and 0 bases at J, with 9 bases between the two ends. Germline CDR1 SGHTS, CDR2 YDEGEE. CDR3 in amino acids: CASSLQGYSNQPQHF. The CDR3 nucleotides are TGTGCCAGCAGCTTACAGGGTTATAGCAATCAGCCCCAGCATTTT.

The V gene is TRBV4-1, the J gene TRBJ1-5; 7 bases match TRBD1. The germline CDR1 and CDR2 sequences are MGHRA and YSYEKL. V lost 6 bases, J lost 2 bases, and 16 bases stayed unmatched. The CDR3 totals 18 residues. CDR3 sequence: CASSRIATGAMGNQPQHF. In nucleotides, the CDR3 is TGCGCCAGCAGTCGGATAGCAACAGGGGCGATGGGCAATCAGCCCCAGCATTTT.

This clone was seen only a few times. The rearrangement links TRBV7-2 to TRBJ2-7; 12 nucleotides line up with TRBD2. The CDR3 runs to 17 residues. Germline trimming cut 5 bases from V and 1 base from J; bases unmatched to any gene: 9. The germline V gene encodes CDR1 SGHTA and CDR2 FQGNSA. CDR3 loop: CASSQTSGSIGSYEQYF. The CDR3 region has the DNA TGTGCCAGCAGCCAGACTAGCGGGAGTATAGGTTCCTACGAGCAGTACTTC.

This chain joins TRBV7-6 and TRBJ1-2; 8 bases line up with TRBD1. CDR3 length equals 14 residues. The V gene's germline CDR1 is SGHVS and CDR2 FNYEAQ. The V and J ends lost 1 base and 8 bases, in that order; junction bases with no gene match: 6. The CDR3 DNA reads as TGTGCCAGCAGCTTAGAGGGGACAGGCTTCGGCTACACCTTC. It yields the protein CASSLEGTGFGYTF.

The chain joins TRBV6-1 to TRBJ2-7; perhaps TRBD1 as D (6 bases). Trimming removed 3 bases at V and 2 bases at J, with 17 bases between. CDR3 length equals 16 residues. Germline assignment: CDR1 MNHNS and CDR2 SASEGT. In nucleotides, the CDR3 is TGTGCCAGCAGTGAGTGGTCTGGGGCAGGGGCCTACGAGCAGTACTTC. Its protein product is CASSEWSGAGAYEQYF.

V is TRBV6-5 and J is TRBJ1-1; 7 bases align to TRBD1. The J segment lost 3 bases and the V segment lost 4 bases, leaving 5 bases of the junction unmatched. The CDR3 spans 14 residues. Germline V gene sequence: CDR1 MNHEY, CDR2 SVGAGI. The CDR3 DNA follows: TGTGCCAGCAGTTCCCAGGGGGGATACACTGAAGCTTTCTTT. It translates to CASSSQGGYTEAFF.

The rearrangement joins TRBV7-2 to TRBJ2-5; tentative D call: TRBD2 (6 bases). The CDR3 loop spans 14 amino acids. V was trimmed by 6 bases and J by 2 bases, leaving 13 bases between them. The germline V gene has CDR1 SGHTA and CDR2 FQGNSA. The CDR3 nucleotides are TGTGCCAGCAGGACCATGGGGGGACAAGAGACCCAGTACTTC. This codes for CASRTMGGQETQYF. The entire variable domain, with the rest obtained from reference TRBV7-2 and TRBJ2-5, is as follows: GAGVSQSPSNKVTEKGKDVELRCDPISGHTALYWYRQSLGQGLEFLIYFQGNSAPDKSGLPSDRFSAERTGGSVSTLTIQRTQQEDSAVYLCASRTMGGQETQYFGPGTRLLVL.

V is TRBV27 and J is TRBJ1-1, with 7 bases lining up with TRBD1. CDR3 length: 12 amino acids. Germline V gene data show CDR1 as MNHEY and CDR2 as SMNVEV (reference sequence). V lost 6 bases and J lost 5; bases outside the gene matches: 3. CDR3 sequence: CASRGGWTEAFF. The CDR3 DNA follows: TGTGCCAGCAGAGGGGGCTGGACTGAAGCTTTCTTT.

This rearrangement joins TRBV9 to TRBJ1-3; 7 bases are shared with TRBD1. This CDR3 region has 16 residues. V trimming: 3 bases; J trimming: 3 bases; junction bases outside the gene matches: 9. From germline, CDR1 is SGDLS and CDR2 YYNGEE. CDR3 region: CASSEPGTVVGNTIYF. In DNA, the CDR3 is TGTGCCAGCAGCGAGCCCGGGACAGTAGTTGGAAACACCATATATTTT.

This chain connects TRBV19 to TRBJ2-1; 9 positions agree with TRBD2. The CDR3 runs 14 residues. Trimming at V came to 8 bases and at J to 4 bases, leaving 6 bases not matched to a gene. CDR1 and CDR2 from the germline V gene are LNHDA and SQIVND (reference sequence). The CDR3 loop is CASQIAGVYNEQFF. The CDR3 DNA reads as TGTGCCAGTCAAATAGCGGGGGTGTACAATGAGCAGTTCTTC.

V and J are TRBV5-4 and TRBJ2-7; no clear D gene. In germline, CDR1 is SGHNT, CDR2 YYREEE (reference sequence). V was cut by 0 bases and J by 2 bases, with 6 bases left in between. The CDR3 runs to 13 residues. CDR3: CASSLERAYEQYF. DNA for the CDR3: TGTGCCAGCAGCTTGGAGCGTGCCTACGAGCAGTACTTC. Using reference TRBV5-4 and TRBJ2-7 for the parts outside the CDR3, the full variable domain is ETGVTQSPTHLIKTRGQQVTLRCSSQSGHNTVSWYQQALGQGPQFIFQYYREEENGRGNFPPRFSGLQFPNYSSELNVNALELDDSALYLCASSLERAYEQYFGPGTRLTVT.

The chain joins TRBV10-3 to TRBJ2-5; D unclear. V lost 3 bases to trimming and J lost 0 bases, with 14 bases between them. From germline, CDR1 is ENHRY and CDR2 SYGVKD. This CDR3 spans 16 amino acids. CDR3 amino acids: CAISETASAYQETQYF. The CDR3 coding sequence is TGTGCCATCAGTGAAACAGCCTCGGCCTACCAAGAGACCCAGTACTTC.

The rearrangement uses TRBV7-9 and TRBJ1-1; TRBD1 might be the D (5 bases). The germline gives CDR1 SEHNR, CDR2 FQNEAQ (reference sequence). The ends were cut back, 2 bases at V and 1 base at J, with 8 bases in the middle. The length of the CDR3 is 14 residues. The CDR3 loop reads CASSLTQGNTEAFF. Here the CDR3 DNA reads TGTGCCAGCAGCTTAACGCAGGGGAACACTGAAGCTTTCTTT.

In nucleotides, the CDR3 is TGTGCCAGCTCGGGTTTTCAGGGGACAAATCAGCCCCAGCATTTT. Its translation: CASSGFQGTNQPQHF. The chain is built from TRBV18 and TRBJ1-5; D perhaps matches TRBD1 (6 bases). CDR3 length: 15 residues. Looked up from germline, CDR1 is KGHSH and CDR2 is LQKENI. V lost 6 bases to trimming and J lost 4 bases, with 16 bases between them.

The chain is built from TRBV7-3 and TRBJ2-3, with 14 bases matching TRBD2. CDR1 SGHTA and CDR2 FQGTGA come from the germline V gene. J lost 3 bases, V lost 3 bases, and 2 bases had no gene match. The CDR3 spans 16 residues. The CDR3 nucleotides read TGTGCCAGCAGCTTCGGGACTAGCGGGGGAACAGATACGCAGTATTTT. Amino acids: CASSFGTSGGTDTQYF. The entire variable domain, with the rest obtained from reference TRBV7-3 and TRBJ2-3, is as follows: GAGVSQTPSNKVTEKGKYVELRCDPISGHTALYWYRQSLGQGPEFLIYFQGTGAADDSGLPNDRFFAVRPEGSVSTLKIQRTERGDSAVYLCASSFGTSGGTDTQYFGPGTRLTVL.

J is TRBJ2-1 and V is TRBV30, with 12 positions matching TRBD2. The length of the CDR3 is 13 residues. Per the germline V gene, CDR1 is GTSNPN and CDR2 is SVGIG (reference sequence). V shed 7 bases and J 8 bases; nucleotides not matched to a gene: 6. The CDR3 DNA sequence: TGTGCCTTAACTAGCGGGAGGAATTATGAGCAGTTCTTC. Translating it yields CALTSGRNYEQFF.

The V and J genes are TRBV7-9 and TRBJ2-4, with a tentative D call TRBD1 (6 bases). Trimming removed 1 base from V and 8 bases from J, with 18 bases in between. Per germline, CDR1 SEHNR and CDR2 FQNEAQ (reference sequence). The CDR3 runs 16 residues. The CDR3 DNA is TGTGCCAGCAGCTTAGTCGAGGGTTGGAAGGGGGACATTCAGTACTTC. Translated: CASSLVEGWKGDIQYF.